These T cell receptor beta chains were read from a single sample in a study of blood T cell repertoires in COVID-19. Sequencing was performed with immunoSEQ multiplex PCR; in TCRdb, only in-frame clones are kept and a portion is missing. The sample gives around 370,000 clones, 85% to 90% of which show up once; more than 0.95% is in the top ten. Sequenced sample: PBMCs or T cells enriched from blood (not recorded which). The receptors shown here come from a woman younger than 35 who had recovered from COVID-19. Both conserved end residues are part of each CDR3. The order of the fields is D gene, clone size, J gene, V gene, CDR3 DNA, CDR3 protein. D genes are given only for firm matches. Size tells how often a clone was seen (once, few, many) or the class of an expanded clone, and some rows leave it out.

d_gene: NA
abundance: NA
j_gene: TRBJ2-7
v_gene: TRBV29-1
CDR3nt: TGCAGCGTTGTATTCGGGGACGAGCAGTACTTC
CDR3aa: CSVVFGDEQYF

d_gene: TRBD1
abundance: NA
j_gene: TRBJ2-5
v_gene: TRBV7-6
CDR3nt: TGTGCCAGCAGCCCCAGACAGGGCCAAGAGACCCAGTACTTC
CDR3aa: CASSPRQGQETQYF

d_gene: NA
abundance: once
j_gene: TRBJ2-4
v_gene: TRBV28
CDR3nt: TGTGCCAGCAGTTTTCCCAGGTCCAAAAACATTCAGTACTTC
CDR3aa: CASSFPRSKNIQYF

d_gene: NA
abundance: once
j_gene: TRBJ2-5
v_gene: TRBV19
CDR3nt: TGTGCCAGTAGTATAGCTAGGGGGGGCAAAGAGACCCAGTACTTC
CDR3aa: CASSIARGGKETQYF

d_gene: NA
abundance: NA
j_gene: TRBJ1-3
v_gene: TRBV29-1
CDR3nt: TGCAGCGTTGTGGTTACAGCCTCTGGAAACACCATATATTTT
CDR3aa: CSVVVTASGNTIYF

d_gene: NA
abundance: NA
j_gene: TRBJ1-4
v_gene: TRBV4-1
CDR3nt: TGCGCCAGCAGCCAAGCACTGGGGCCCGAAAATGAAAAACTGTTTTTT
CDR3aa: CASSQALGPENEKLFF

d_gene: TRBD2
abundance: NA
j_gene: TRBJ2-2
v_gene: TRBV29-1
CDR3nt: TGCAGCGTTGAACGGGGGGCCGGGGAGCTGTTTTTT
CDR3aa: CSVERGAGELFF

d_gene: NA
abundance: NA
j_gene: TRBJ2-2
v_gene: TRBV18
CDR3nt: TGTGCCAGCTCACCGAGGATTAGCGGCTATAACACCGGGGAGCTGTTTTTT
CDR3aa: CASSPRISGYNTGELFF

d_gene: NA
abundance: NA
j_gene: TRBJ2-3
v_gene: TRBV5-4
CDR3nt: TGTGCCAGCAGCCCGGGGGCAGATACGCAGTATTTT
CDR3aa: CASSPGADTQYF

d_gene: NA
abundance: NA
j_gene: TRBJ1-1
v_gene: TRBV6-5
CDR3nt: TGTGCCAGCAGCAAGACAGGTAATGAAGCTTTCTTT
CDR3aa: CASSKTGNEAFF

d_gene: NA
abundance: once
j_gene: TRBJ1-2
v_gene: TRBV5-1
CDR3nt: TGCGCCAGCAGCTACTCCCTCAGGGTCTTTGCTGGCTACACCTTC
CDR3aa: CASSYSLRVFAGYTF

d_gene: NA
abundance: NA
j_gene: TRBJ1-1
v_gene: TRBV12-3/TRBV12-4
CDR3nt: TGTGCCGACAGTCCCCGGGACACTGAAGCTTTCTTT
CDR3aa: CADSPRDTEAFF

d_gene: NA
abundance: NA
j_gene: TRBJ1-1
v_gene: TRBV28
CDR3nt: TGTGCCAGCAGTCCCCGGGGGACTGAAGCTTTCTTT
CDR3aa: CASSPRGTEAFF

d_gene: TRBD1
abundance: NA
j_gene: TRBJ2-5
v_gene: TRBV29-1
CDR3nt: TGCAGCGTTGACAGGGGGATCCAAGAGACCCAGTACTTC
CDR3aa: CSVDRGIQETQYF

d_gene: NA
abundance: NA
j_gene: TRBJ1-2
v_gene: TRBV7-3
CDR3nt: TGTGCCAGCAGCTTAGACCTCCGGGGTAACTATGGCTACACCTTC
CDR3aa: CASSLDLRGNYGYTF

d_gene: TRBD1
abundance: NA
j_gene: TRBJ2-7
v_gene: TRBV10-3
CDR3nt: TGTGCCATCAGTGAACCCGGGACAGACTCATACGAGCAGTACTTC
CDR3aa: CAISEPGTDSYEQYF

d_gene: NA
abundance: NA
j_gene: TRBJ2-7
v_gene: TRBV18
CDR3nt: TGTGCCAGCTCACCACAGGGGATCTACGAGCAGTACTTC
CDR3aa: CASSPQGIYEQYF

d_gene: TRBD1
abundance: NA
j_gene: TRBJ1-3
v_gene: TRBV7-6
CDR3nt: TGTGCCAGCAGCTTAGCCCTGGACAGGGCAGAAAACACCATATATTTT
CDR3aa: CASSLALDRAENTIYF

d_gene: NA
abundance: once
j_gene: TRBJ2-1
v_gene: TRBV30
CDR3nt: TGTGCCTGGAGCCCGGGACTCGAGCAGTTCTTC
CDR3aa: CAWSPGLEQFF

d_gene: NA
abundance: few
j_gene: TRBJ1-2
v_gene: TRBV2
CDR3nt: TGTGCCAGCAGTCCGCGACAGATCTTCTATGGCTACACCTTC
CDR3aa: CASSPRQIFYGYTF

d_gene: NA
abundance: once
j_gene: TRBJ2-5
v_gene: TRBV30
CDR3nt: TGTGCCTGGCGGGGCCAAGAGACCCAGTACTTC
CDR3aa: CAWRGQETQYF

d_gene: NA
abundance: once
j_gene: TRBJ1-1
v_gene: TRBV5-1
CDR3nt: TGCGCCAGCAGCTGGGCGGACAGTCCGGCGAACACTGAAGCTTTCTTT
CDR3aa: CASSWADSPANTEAFF